The 27 T cell receptor beta chains given below trace back to one sample, sequenced in a study of cytomegalovirus exposure and HLA in healthy donors. Primers included in the PCR were 60 Vbeta and 13 Jbeta primers. Data came from immunoSEQ multiplex PCR; TCRdb stores just in-frame clones and leaves some out. The sample holds fewer than 250,000 clones, about 79% seen once. Sequencing was carried out using PBMCs. These receptors all stem from a male donor in good health and CMV-seronegative.

This clone was seen a few times. This chain links TRBV9 with TRBJ2-7; 10 bases agree with TRBD1. This CDR3 spans 16 amino acids. Germline V gives CDR1 SGDLS, CDR2 YYNGEE. Trimming removed 3 bases from V and 3 bases from J; junction bases left unmatched: 9. The CDR3 region has the DNA TGTGCCAGCAGCGAGACCATGACAGGGGGCGTCTACGAGCAGTACTTC. This sequence encodes CASSETMTGGVYEQYF.

The chain joins TRBV18 to TRBJ2-5, with TRBD2 as a possible D gene (5 bases). The CDR3 contains 15 residues. Per germline, CDR1 KGHSH and CDR2 LQKENI. V was clipped by 4 bases and J by 5 bases, with 17 bases between them. CDR3 loop: CASSQRTGPGETQYF. The DNA for the CDR3 is TGTGCCAGCTCACAACGGACTGGACCTGGGGAGACCCAGTACTTC.

The V gene is TRBV6-5, the J gene TRBJ2-7, with TRBD1 as a possible D gene (8 bases). There are 16 residues in the CDR3. CDR1 and CDR2 from the germline V gene are MNHEY and SVGAGI. V was clipped by 0 bases and J by 3 bases, with 15 bases between them. The chain's CDR3 is CASSYSGGTGYYEQYF. The DNA of the CDR3 is TGTGCCAGCAGTTACTCGGGGGGGACAGGCTACTACGAGCAGTACTTC.

This clone was seen only once. This chain uses TRBV14 with TRBJ1-4; a possible D gene is TRBD1 (5 bases). V lost 0 bases to trimming and J lost 6 bases, with 8 bases between them. The CDR3 totals 14 residues. The germline V gene encodes CDR1 SGHDN and CDR2 FVKESK. CDR3 protein: CASSQEQVDEKLFF. In DNA form, the CDR3 reads TGTGCCAGCAGCCAAGAACAGGTTGATGAAAAACTGTTTTTT. The variable domain in full, with the rest retrieved from reference TRBV14 and TRBJ1-4, is EAGVTQFPSHSVIEKGQTVTLRCDPISGHDNLYWYRRVMGKEIKFLLHFVKESKQDESGMPNNRFLAERTGGTYSTLKVQPAELEDSGVYFCASSQEQVDEKLFFGSGTQLSVL.

The V gene is TRBV30, the J gene TRBJ1-1; D ambiguous. The germline V gene has CDR1 GTSNPN and CDR2 SVGIG (reference sequence). The CDR3 totals 13 residues. The germline V and J ends were trimmed by 4 bases and 1 base, with 10 bases remaining between them. CDR3 residues: CAWTSVANTEAFF. In DNA form, the CDR3 reads TGTGCCTGGACCTCTGTGGCGAACACTGAAGCTTTCTTT.

This chain uses TRBV5-4 with TRBJ2-1, with 9 bases identical to TRBD1. The germline V gene encodes CDR1 SGHNT and CDR2 YYREEE (reference sequence). V was pared by 4 bases and J by 5 bases, with 10 bases of the junction left unmatched. The CDR3 contains 16 residues. The CDR3: CASSDQDRGRDNEQFF. The CDR3 bases are TGTGCCAGCAGCGACCAGGACAGGGGCCGGGACAATGAGCAGTTCTTC.

V gene TRBV5-1 combines with J gene TRBJ2-2; D is perhaps TRBD2 (6 bases). V dropped 3 bases and J dropped 5 bases, with 20 bases sitting between them. The CDR3 runs 17 residues. Germline CDR1 SGHRS, CDR2 YFSETQ. The CDR3 DNA is TGCGCCAGCAGCTGGGGAGGACGACCCCTCGGGACCGGGGAGCTGTTTTTT. Protein sequence: CASSWGGRPLGTGELFF.

This chain connects TRBV9 to TRBJ1-2, with TRBD1 as a possible D gene (6 bases). Germline-derived CDR1 and CDR2 are SGDLS and YYNGEE. V lost 0 bases and J lost 0, with 15 bases in between. The CDR3 is made up of 17 amino acids. The CDR3 region is CASSVGLGATANYGYTF. CDR3 bases: TGTGCCAGCAGCGTAGGATTGGGGGCGACAGCTAACTATGGCTACACCTTC.

This sequence joins TRBV6-1 and TRBJ2-5; D might be TRBD2 (7 bases). V shed 3 bases and J shed 11 bases, with 19 bases lying between them. Germline lookup yields CDR1 MNHNS and CDR2 SASEGT. The CDR3 loop spans 14 amino acids. Here the CDR3 reads CASSEKGGGKEQYF. CDR3 DNA: TGTGCCAGCAGTGAGAAGGGGGGAGGGAAAGAGCAGTACTTC.

The rearrangement links TRBV28 to TRBJ2-2; 9 bases fit TRBD1. V lost 5 bases and J lost 7; bases outside the gene matches: 8. CDR3 length equals 15 residues. Germline loops: CDR1 MDHEN, CDR2 SYDVKM. CDR3 in amino acids: CASSPGTGYGGELFF. In DNA form, the CDR3 reads TGTGCCAGCAGTCCCGGGACAGGGTATGGCGGGGAGCTGTTTTTT.

This chain uses TRBV5-1 with TRBJ2-7; 10 nucleotides align to TRBD1. This CDR3 comprises 15 residues. Trimming at V came to 4 bases and at J to 1 base, leaving 5 bases not matched to a gene. Germline-derived CDR1 and CDR2 are SGHRS and YFSETQ. CDR3 amino acids: CASSTGQGVSYEQYF. The CDR3 bases are TGCGCCAGCAGCACTGGACAGGGGGTGTCCTACGAGCAGTACTTC.

This sequence joins TRBV11-3 and TRBJ2-7; D is perhaps TRBD2 (6 bases). Germline V gene data show CDR1 as SGHNT and CDR2 as YENEEA. The CDR3 contains 15 residues. V lost 5 bases and J 0 bases, leaving 14 bases between the germline ends. The CDR3 DNA is TGTGCCAGCAGCCGCCGCGGGGAGGCCTCCTACGAGCAGTACTTC. As protein: CASSRRGEASYEQYF.

The V and J genes are TRBV11-2 and TRBJ1-2; 9 bases fit TRBD1. The ends lost 5 bases at V and 3 bases at J; junction bases unmatched: 4. CDR3 size: 14 residues. The germline CDR1 and CDR2 sequences are SGHAT and FQNNGV. CDR3 protein: CASSTRQGDYGYTF. The DNA for the CDR3 is TGTGCCAGCAGCACTCGACAGGGGGACTATGGCTACACCTTC.

The chain carries TRBV6-5 and TRBJ2-5; D not certain. The J call is uncertain, as TRBJ2-7 better fits the DNA end. CDR3 length equals 14 residues. The germline CDR1 and CDR2 sequences are MNHEY and SVGAGI. The CDR3 DNA follows: TGTGCCAGCAGTTCCCCGATTTCTTCCTACGAGCAGTACTTC. Residues: CASSSPISSYEQYF.

This chain links TRBV9 with TRBJ2-1; 9 bases match TRBD2. Germline V gives CDR1 SGDLS, CDR2 YYNGEE. The J segment lost 7 bases and the V segment lost 3 bases, leaving 5 bases of the junction unmatched. The CDR3 runs to 14 residues. CDR3 in DNA: TGTGCCAGCAGCGATCTAGCGGGATGGAATGAGCAGTTCTTC. Translating gives CASSDLAGWNEQFF.

The CDR3 region has the DNA TGCGCCAGCAGCTTACTCCAGGGGGCCTACGAGCAGTACTTC. This codes for CASSLLQGAYEQYF. The chain carries TRBV5-1 and TRBJ2-7; 7 nucleotides align to TRBD1. V dropped 2 bases and J dropped 2; count of bases not matched to a gene: 4. The CDR3 length is 14 residues. Germline V gives CDR1 SGHRS, CDR2 YFSETQ.

CDR3: CAWSGLAGTSSYEQYF. The CDR3 DNA is TGTGCCTGGAGCGGACTAGCGGGGACGAGCTCCTACGAGCAGTACTTC. The chain uses TRBV30 and TRBJ2-7; 12 bases match TRBD2. The CDR3 totals 16 residues. Unmatched junction bases numbered 6, after V lost 3 bases and J lost 0 bases. The germline V gene has CDR1 GTSNPN and CDR2 SVGIG (reference sequence).

This clone was seen a handful of times. The CDR3 DNA sequence: TGTGCCTGGAGTGTACGGCGGGAGCGCTACGAGCAGTACTTC. Amino acids: CAWSVRRERYEQYF. J is TRBJ2-7 and V is TRBV30; 7 bases agree with TRBD2. The CDR3 runs 14 residues. V was pared by 0 bases and J by 3 bases, with 5 bases of the junction left unmatched. Germline values: CDR1 GTSNPN, CDR2 SVGIG (reference sequence).

Written as DNA, the CDR3 is TGTGCCAGCAGCTTAGAGACTAGCGTTTCCTACGAGCAGTACTTC. It is translated as CASSLETSVSYEQYF. The chain joins TRBV7-6 to TRBJ2-7; TRBD2 aligns across 8 bases. This CDR3 spans 15 amino acids. Germline V lookup: CDR1 SGHVS, CDR2 FNYEAQ. J lost 1 base, V lost 1 base, and 3 bases had no gene match.

The V and J genes are TRBV19 and TRBJ1-2; 8 positions match TRBD1. Losses at the gene ends were 0 bases for V and 5 bases for J; bases not matched to a gene: 2. Per the germline V gene, CDR1 is LNHDA and CDR2 is SQIVND (reference sequence). This CDR3 contains 14 residues. CDR3 region: CASSIDRQGYGYTF. CDR3 nucleotide sequence: TGTGCCAGTAGTATAGATCGACAGGGGTATGGCTACACCTTC.

V usage is TRBV9 and J usage is TRBJ2-7; 8 bases are a match to TRBD2. Trimming at V came to 4 bases and at J to 4 bases, leaving 7 bases not matched to a gene. The CDR3 covers 14 residues. Germline V CDR1 and CDR2: SGDLS, YYNGEE. CDR3 DNA sequence: TGTGCCAGCAGCCCGAGCGGGGGACTATACGAGCAGTACTTC. Translation gives CASSPSGGLYEQYF.

The chain carries TRBV6-6 and TRBJ1-2; D is undetermined. The CDR3 totals 14 residues. The germline gives CDR1 MNHNY, CDR2 SVGAGI (reference sequence). V lost 0 bases and J 2 bases, leaving 7 bases between the germline ends. This chain's CDR3 is CASSYSSENYGYTF. The CDR3 bases are TGTGCCAGCAGTTACTCGTCCGAGAACTATGGCTACACCTTC.

In this sample, this clone turned up a few times. This chain links TRBV5-4 with TRBJ1-6; D not resolved. Trimming shortened V by 2 bases and J by 9 bases, and 18 bases separated the two germline ends. The CDR3 is 16 residues long. In germline, CDR1 is SGHNT, CDR2 YYREEE (reference sequence). In DNA form, the CDR3 reads TGTGCCAGCAGCTTTGGGAGTAACTTGGGGATTTCACCCCTCCACTTT. Translated: CASSFGSNLGISPLHF.

V is TRBV4-3 and J is TRBJ2-7, with TRBD2 matching 12 bases. The CDR3 totals 16 residues. V trimming: 3 bases; J trimming: 1 base; junction bases outside the gene matches: 4. Germline CDR1 LGHNA, CDR2 YSLEER. CDR3 sequence: CASSQSLAGGSYEQYF. The CDR3 DNA sequence: TGCGCCAGCAGCCAGTCACTAGCGGGAGGATCCTACGAGCAGTACTTC.

The rearrangement joins TRBV2 to TRBJ1-2; 11 bases are shared with TRBD1. Germline trimming cut 5 bases from V and 6 bases from J; bases unmatched to any gene: 2. This CDR3 has 13 amino acids. Germline V CDR1 and CDR2: SNHLY, FYNNEI. CDR3 residues: CASSRTGGNGYTF. DNA for the CDR3: TGTGCCAGCAGTCGGACAGGGGGCAATGGCTACACCTTC.

This chain connects TRBV7-2 to TRBJ2-1, with 9 nucleotides matching TRBD1. V trimming: 4 bases; J trimming: 4 bases; junction bases outside the gene matches: 2. This CDR3 has 14 amino acids. Germline V CDR1 and CDR2: SGHTA, FQGNSA. For the CDR3, the DNA is TGTGCCAGCAGCTGGGACAGGGTTTACAATGAGCAGTTCTTC. Protein product: CASSWDRVYNEQFF.

This chain connects TRBV29-1 to TRBJ2-7; D may be TRBD1 (6 bases). V was pared by 6 bases and J by 0 bases, with 9 bases between. This CDR3 has 12 residues. The V gene's germline CDR1 is SQVTM and CDR2 ANQGSEA. CDR3 residues: CSVRDNSYEQYF. CDR3 DNA: TGCAGCGTCCGGGACAACTCCTACGAGCAGTACTTC.